This T cell receptor (beta chain) was recorded in a study of identical twins. In TCRdb, the 5' RACE reads were re-called with MiXCR into one record per CDR3 protein. The table lists 450,000 or so distinct CDR3 sequences, 14% of them singletons, with around 0.57% in the top ten. Notes on the study in general: Fewer insertions were carried by abundant cord blood beta clonotypes, but none was seen in memory repertoires.

To note about this clonotype: Its antigen is unidentified.

The donor group consisted entirely of healthy Caucasians. Another study also made use of these data, one on yellow fever vaccine responses in identical twins.

Material for sequencing was CD4+ T cells sorted from blood. The origin of this receptor is a woman under 30 in good health.

In DNA form, the CDR3 reads TGTGCCAGCAGCTCTCAAGTAGGTCGGAATGAGCAGTTCTTC. Translated, it gives CASSSQVGRNEQFF. J is TRBJ2-1 and V is TRBV7-2; no reliable D call. The V gene lost 4 bases and the J gene lost 7 bases, with 14 bases spanning the gap. The CDR3 length is 14 residues. CDR1 is SGHTA and CDR2 is FQGNSA in the germline V gene.